This record concerns one T cell receptor (beta chain) sequence. This entry belongs to a study of circulating and synovial CD4+ cells in juvenile arthritis. Profiled with immunoSEQ multiplex PCR; TCRdb holds only in-frame clones, not every one. The sample has thousands of clones; 65% to 90% are singletons. The junction had 11 bases not matched to a gene; V was cut back by 4 bases and J by 7 bases. The CDR3 is made up of 16 amino acids. The germline CDR1 and CDR2 sequences are SGHTA and FQGNSA. This TCR was recovered from a human donor with juvenile idiopathic arthritis. The chain is built from TRBV7-2 and TRBJ2-4, with TRBD1 identical over 9 bases. Sequenced material: CD4+ T cells from synovial fluid. DNA for the CDR3: TGTGCCAGCAGCTCCATGATCGGGACAGGGCGGAACATTCAGTACTTC. Amino acids: CASSSMIGTGRNIQYF.